Listed below are T cell receptor beta chains from one sample, sequenced in a study of breast tumors, draining lymph nodes, adjacent tissues. MiXCR, run by TCRdb on the multiplex PCR reads, gives a single entry per CDR3 protein. Of more than 15,000 distinct CDR3 sequences in the sample, around 60% are singletons; the top ten hold roughly a fifth. Material: tumor-adjacent breast tissue. These receptors all come from a female donor with breast cancer. Some clones in this sample may be carry-over from other donors' samples. CDR3s include the opening cysteine and the closing phenylalanine or tryptophan. Each record gives: CDR3 length, clone size, V gene, D gene, J gene, CDR3 DNA, CDR3 protein. D genes are given only for firm matches. Only some rows state a clone size, as once, few, many or a class for expanded clones.

CDR3 length: 11; clone size: medium-sized; V gene: TRBV7-8; D gene: -; J gene: TRBJ1-5; CDR3 DNA: TGTGCCAGCAGCTCGGGTGGCCCCCAGCATTTT; CDR3 protein: CASSSGGPQHF
CDR3 length: 14; clone size: -; V gene: TRBV2; D gene: -; J gene: TRBJ2-7; CDR3 DNA: TGTGCCAGCAGTGAAGGCGGAGGGGACTACGAGCAGTACTTC; CDR3 protein: CASSEGGGDYEQYF
CDR3 length: 16; clone size: many; V gene: TRBV6-1; D gene: -; J gene: TRBJ2-2; CDR3 DNA: TGTGCCAGCAGTTCACGCGACAGAGCCAACACCGGGGAGCTGTTTTTT; CDR3 protein: CASSSRDRANTGELFF
CDR3 length: 15; clone size: -; V gene: TRBV12-3/TRBV12-4; D gene: -; J gene: TRBJ1-5; CDR3 DNA: TGTGCCAGCAGTTTTGGGACAAGAAGCAATCAGCCCCAGCATTTT; CDR3 protein: CASSFGTRSNQPQHF
CDR3 length: 14; clone size: -; V gene: TRBV4-1; D gene: TRBD1; J gene: TRBJ2-7; CDR3 DNA: TGCGCCAGCAGCCACGGACAGGGGTACTACGAGCAGTACTTC; CDR3 protein: CASSHGQGYYEQYF
CDR3 length: 15; clone size: medium-sized; V gene: TRBV10-2; D gene: TRBD1; J gene: TRBJ1-2; CDR3 DNA: TGCGCCAGCAACCCGGGACAGGGGGCTGTATATGGCTACACCTTC; CDR3 protein: CASNPGQGAVYGYTF
CDR3 length: 15; clone size: once; V gene: TRBV2; D gene: TRBD2; J gene: TRBJ2-1; CDR3 DNA: TGTGCCAGCAGTGAGGGGGGTAGCGGGACATTTGAGCAGTTCTTC; CDR3 protein: CASSEGGSGTFEQFF
CDR3 length: 13; clone size: -; V gene: TRBV12-5; D gene: -; J gene: TRBJ2-2; CDR3 DNA: TGTGCTAGTGGTTTGGCCGGGGCCGGGGAGCTGTTTTTT; CDR3 protein: CASGLAGAGELFF
CDR3 length: 17; clone size: -; V gene: TRBV15; D gene: TRBD1; J gene: TRBJ2-7; CDR3 DNA: TGTGCCACCAGCAGCCCGGGGACAGGGGCTGCAACCTACGAGCAGTACTTC; CDR3 protein: CATSSPGTGAATYEQYF
CDR3 length: 12; clone size: -; V gene: TRBV7-9; D gene: -; J gene: TRBJ2-1; CDR3 DNA: TGTGCCAGCAGCTTGATAGCGAATGAGCAGTTCTTC; CDR3 protein: CASSLIANEQFF
CDR3 length: 16; clone size: -; V gene: TRBV5-6; D gene: TRBD1; J gene: TRBJ1-4; CDR3 DNA: TGTGCCAGCAGCTTGAAATCCGGGACAGGGAAGGAAAAACTGTTTTTT; CDR3 protein: CASSLKSGTGKEKLFF
CDR3 length: 15; clone size: -; V gene: TRBV5-6; D gene: -; J gene: TRBJ1-2; CDR3 DNA: TGTGCCAGCAGCGAGCAGGGAGGCAGGTCGGGAGGCTACACCTTC; CDR3 protein: CASSEQGGRSGGYTF
CDR3 length: 15; clone size: -; V gene: TRBV11-2; D gene: TRBD1; J gene: TRBJ1-4; CDR3 DNA: TGTGCCAGCAGCTTCGGGACAGACATTAATGAAAAACTGTTTTTT; CDR3 protein: CASSFGTDINEKLFF
CDR3 length: 15; clone size: -; V gene: TRBV9; D gene: -; J gene: TRBJ1-4; CDR3 DNA: TGTGCCAGCAGCGTAGGGGACCTACTCAATGAAAAACTGTTTTTT; CDR3 protein: CASSVGDLLNEKLFF
CDR3 length: 14; clone size: -; V gene: TRBV7-9; D gene: -; J gene: TRBJ2-7; CDR3 DNA: TGTGCCAGCAGCGTAGATATAGACTCGTACGAGCAGTACTTC; CDR3 protein: CASSVDIDSYEQYF
CDR3 length: 15; clone size: -; V gene: TRBV5-8; D gene: TRBD1; J gene: TRBJ2-2; CDR3 DNA: TGTGCCAGCAGCTACCTGGACAGGGTTGACGGGGAGCTGTTTTTT; CDR3 protein: CASSYLDRVDGELFF
CDR3 length: 14; clone size: once; V gene: TRBV15; D gene: -; J gene: TRBJ2-7; CDR3 DNA: TGTGCCACCAGCAGAGATCGGACGGGCTACGAGCAGTACTTC; CDR3 protein: CATSRDRTGYEQYF
CDR3 length: 13; clone size: -; V gene: TRBV7-9; D gene: -; J gene: TRBJ2-7; CDR3 DNA: TGTGCCAGCAGCCGGACAGAGACCTACGAGCAGTACTTC; CDR3 protein: CASSRTETYEQYF
CDR3 length: 14; clone size: -; V gene: TRBV18; D gene: -; J gene: TRBJ2-5; CDR3 DNA: TGTGCCAGCTCACCCACAGGGGGGGGAGAGACCCAGTACTTC; CDR3 protein: CASSPTGGGETQYF
CDR3 length: 14; clone size: -; V gene: TRBV5-1; D gene: -; J gene: TRBJ1-4; CDR3 DNA: TGCGCCAGCAGCGTGGGACTGAAGAATGAAAAACTGTTTTTT; CDR3 protein: CASSVGLKNEKLFF
CDR3 length: 11; clone size: few; V gene: TRBV24-1; D gene: TRBD1; J gene: TRBJ1-2; CDR3 DNA: TGTGCCGACCAGGGGGGTTATGGCTACACCTTC; CDR3 protein: CADQGGYGYTF
CDR3 length: 14; clone size: once; V gene: TRBV20-1; D gene: TRBD2; J gene: TRBJ2-3; CDR3 DNA: TGCAGTGCCGATAGCGGGAGTGGCGCAGATACGCAGTATTTT; CDR3 protein: CSADSGSGADTQYF
CDR3 length: 14; clone size: -; V gene: TRBV19; D gene: TRBD1; J gene: TRBJ1-5; CDR3 DNA: TGTGCCAGTAGTATGGGGACAGGCTCATGGCCCCAGCATTTT; CDR3 protein: CASSMGTGSWPQHF